The 21 T cell receptor beta chains reported below all come from one sample, sequenced in a study of cytomegalovirus exposure and HLA in healthy donors (dated by TCRdb to about 2017). Library preparation was by the immunoSEQ multiplex PCR assay. For the multiplex PCR, a mixture combining 60 forward primers for TCR Vbeta segments and 13 reverse primers for TCR Jbeta segments was used. The table comes from immuneACCESS by way of TCRdb, which keeps in-frame sequences with V and J called. Part of the clones is missing from these tables; in studies checked, under half for an unresolved V gene and the rest for unknown reasons. This sample holds approximately 150,000 clones; 60% to 80% were observed only once. The ten top clones hold 6.3% of the sample. The sample comprised PBMCs. Receptors were obtained from a man aged 35-49 years in good health and CMV-seropositive.

The V call is TRBV6-5, the J call TRBJ2-7; D is ambiguous. The V end was cut by 0 bases, the J end by 1 base, with 10 bases between. This CDR3 contains 15 residues. Germline CDR1 MNHEY, CDR2 SVGAGI. CDR3 DNA: TGTGCCAGCAGTTACTCCCCAGCGAGGTCCTACGAGCAGTACTTC. Amino acids: CASSYSPARSYEQYF.

The CDR3 nucleotides are TGTGCCACCCAGGCCTCAGGGTTCCACGAGCAGTACTTC. It specifies CATQASGFHEQYF. V and J are TRBV18 and TRBJ2-7; D may be TRBD1 (5 bases). Per germline, CDR1 KGHSH and CDR2 LQKENI. Trimming removed 10 bases at V and 5 bases at J, with 18 bases between. This CDR3 has 13 amino acids. Complete variable domain (other parts from reference TRBV18 and TRBJ2-7): NAGVMQNPRHLVRRRGQEARLRCSPMKGHSHVYWYRQLPEEGLKFMVYLQKENIIDESGMPKERFSAEFPKEGPSILRIQQVVRGDSAAYFCATQASGFHEQYFGPGTRLTVT.

This chain connects TRBV10-1 to TRBJ2-7, with D maybe TRBD2 (5 bases). The germline gives CDR1 WNHNN, CDR2 SYGVQD (reference sequence). Between the trimmed V and J ends, which lost 2 bases and 8 bases, there was a span of 13 bases. The CDR3 sequence is 13 residues long. The DNA of the CDR3 is TGCGCCAGCAGTGAGGGCGGTGGGAGCAAGCAGTACTTC. Its protein product is CASSEGGGSKQYF.

The CDR3 DNA is TGTGCCACCAGCAGGGAAGCAGGGGGCGCGTACGAGCAGTACTTC. Amino acids: CATSREAGGAYEQYF. V usage is TRBV15 and J usage is TRBJ2-5, with 8 nucleotides matching TRBD1. The closer fit of TRBJ2-7 to the DNA end suggests the J call may be wrong. The length of the CDR3 is 15 residues. Germline V lookup: CDR1 LNHNV, CDR2 YYDKDF (reference sequence).

The chain is built from TRBV5-5 and TRBJ2-3, with D maybe TRBD2 (6 bases). The CDR3 is made up of 16 amino acids. The ends were cut back, 5 bases at V and 1 base at J, with 17 bases in the middle. Germline assignment: CDR1 SGHKS and CDR2 YYEKEE (reference sequence). The CDR3 DNA reads TGTGCCAGCAGATACGTACCGGGGGATGGCACAGATACGCAGTATTTT. Protein product: CASRYVPGDGTDTQYF. The full variable domain, its missing parts supplied by reference TRBV5-5 and TRBJ2-3, is DAGVTQSPTHLIKTRGQQVTLRCSPISGHKSVSWYQQVLGQGPQFIFQYYEKEERGRGNFPDRFSARQFPNYSSELNVNALLLGDSALYLCASRYVPGDGTDTQYFGPGTRLTVL.

The chain employs TRBV9 and TRBJ2-3; no clear D gene. Germline CDR1 reads SGDLS; CDR2 reads YYNGEE. The CDR3 length is 14 residues. V dropped 0 bases and J dropped 2 bases, with 7 bases sitting between them. CDR3 DNA: TGTGCCAGCAGCGTAGCGCCGGTCACAGATACGCAGTATTTT. Translation gives CASSVAPVTDTQYF.

The genes are TRBV18 and TRBJ1-1; a weak D match, TRBD1 (5 bases). This CDR3 has 14 residues. Trimming stripped 3 bases from V and 1 base from J, with 9 bases between. The germline CDR1 and CDR2 sequences are KGHSH and LQKENI. Here the CDR3 DNA reads TGTGCCAGCTCACCGGGCCAGGGGAACACTGAAGCTTTCTTT. This encodes CASSPGQGNTEAFF.

CDR3: CASSLGGAKTQYF. The CDR3 coding sequence is TGTGCCAGCAGCCTCGGGGGGGCGAAGACCCAGTACTTC. V is TRBV7-9 and J is TRBJ2-5; 8 positions agree with TRBD2. The CDR3 sequence is 13 residues long. From germline, CDR1 is SEHNR and CDR2 FQNEAQ (reference sequence). V trimming: 5 bases; J trimming: 6 bases; junction bases outside the gene matches: 5. Combining the CDR3 with reference TRBV7-9 and TRBJ2-5 gives the whole variable domain DTGVSQNPRHKITKRGQNVTFRCDPISEHNRLYWYRQTLGQGPEFLTYFQNEAQLEKSRLLSDRFSAERPKGSFSTLEIQRTEQGDSAMYLCASSLGGAKTQYFGPGTRLLVL.

J is TRBJ2-1 and V is TRBV11-2; 15 bases fit TRBD2. In germline, CDR1 is SGHAT, CDR2 FQNNGV. The junction had 2 bases not matched to a gene; V was cut back by 4 bases and J by 7 bases. There are 15 residues in the CDR3. The CDR3 reads CASSSGLAGGNEQFF. Written as DNA, the CDR3 is TGTGCCAGCAGCTCGGGACTAGCGGGAGGAAATGAGCAGTTCTTC.

This chain joins TRBV2 and TRBJ1-1, with D unclear. Germline V CDR1 and CDR2: SNHLY, FYNNEI. V lost 4 bases, J lost 7 bases, and 7 bases lay in between. The CDR3 is made up of 11 amino acids. CDR3 sequence: CASSVFLEAFF. The CDR3 DNA reads as TGTGCCAGCAGTGTTTTCCTTGAAGCTTTCTTT.

This chain links TRBV6-1 with TRBJ1-5, with 8 bases matching TRBD1. The J segment lost 8 bases and the V segment lost 9 bases, leaving 15 bases of the junction unmatched. This CDR3 spans 15 amino acids. The germline gives CDR1 MNHNS, CDR2 SASEGT. Here the CDR3 reads CARTRGQGRAKPQHF. The CDR3 DNA sequence: TGTGCCAGAACCCGAGGACAGGGTCGGGCCAAGCCCCAGCATTTT.

This clone occurred a few times. The genes are TRBV28 and TRBJ2-7; 15 bases fit TRBD2. This CDR3 has 18 residues. CDR1 is MDHEN, CDR2 SYDVKM, per germline. Germline trimming cut 5 bases from V and 0 bases from J; bases unmatched to any gene: 8. The CDR3: CASSPPGLAGGRSYEQYF. CDR3 nucleotide sequence: TGTGCCAGCAGTCCCCCGGGACTAGCGGGAGGCCGCTCCTACGAGCAGTACTTC.

The CDR3 DNA reads TGTGCCAGCAGACTAGCGAAAGAGCAGTACTTC. It specifies CASRLAKEQYF. The V call is TRBV27, the J call TRBJ2-7; the match to TRBD2 covers 7 bases. V shed 6 bases and J 7 bases; nucleotides not matched to a gene: 3. The CDR3 runs to 11 residues. Germline V gene sequence: CDR1 MNHEY, CDR2 SMNVEV (reference sequence).

The chain uses TRBV7-9 and TRBJ2-5, with D tentatively TRBD2 (5 bases). V lost 5 bases and J lost 5, with 15 bases in between. Germline-derived CDR1 and CDR2 are SEHNR and FQNEAQ (reference sequence). This CDR3 comprises 14 residues. In DNA, the CDR3 is TGTGCCAGCAGCCGCGCGGGTGGCTATGAGACCCAGTACTTC. Translation: CASSRAGGYETQYF.

This rearrangement joins TRBV2 to TRBJ2-5, with TRBD2 as a possible D gene (5 bases). V was cut by 6 bases and J by 7 bases, with 12 bases left in between. The CDR3 consists of 12 residues. Germline V CDR1 and CDR2: SNHLY, FYNNEI. Here the CDR3 reads CASRRTDGTQYF. In nucleotides, the CDR3 is TGTGCCAGCAGGAGGACTGACGGGACCCAGTACTTC. The full variable domain, rest sourced from reference TRBV2 and TRBJ2-5, is EPEVTQTPSHQVTQMGQEVILRCVPISNHLYFYWYRQILGQKVEFLVSFYNNEISEKSEIFDDQFSVERPDGSNFTLKIRSTKLEDSAMYFCASRRTDGTQYFGPGTRLLVL.

The chain uses TRBV5-5 and TRBJ2-5; tentatively, D is TRBD1 (6 bases). V lost 4 bases and J 5 bases, leaving 12 bases between the germline ends. This CDR3 comprises 13 residues. Germline CDR1 is SGHKS and CDR2 is YYEKEE (reference sequence). The CDR3 spells CASSIRQDETQYF. In DNA, the CDR3 is TGTGCCAGCAGCATCCGACAGGACGAGACCCAGTACTTC. The full variable domain, rest sourced from reference TRBV5-5 and TRBJ2-5, is DAGVTQSPTHLIKTRGQQVTLRCSPISGHKSVSWYQQVLGQGPQFIFQYYEKEERGRGNFPDRFSARQFPNYSSELNVNALLLGDSALYLCASSIRQDETQYFGPGTRLLVL.

V gene TRBV5-1 combines with J gene TRBJ2-5, with D possibly TRBD1 on 6 matching bases. The CDR3 has 13 residues. V was shortened by 4 bases and J by 5 bases, with 12 bases between the two germline ends. Germline CDR1 SGHRS, CDR2 YFSETQ. The CDR3 sequence: CASSTGQWETQYF. The CDR3 nucleotides are TGCGCCAGCAGCACTGGACAGTGGGAGACCCAGTACTTC.

The rearrangement links TRBV27 to TRBJ2-7; no definite D call. V gave up 6 bases and J gave up 5 bases, with 14 bases separating them. This CDR3 has 13 amino acids. In germline, CDR1 is MNHEY, CDR2 SMNVEV (reference sequence). The CDR3 here is CASSPQEAHEQYF. The CDR3, as DNA: TGTGCCAGCAGCCCCCAAGAGGCGCACGAGCAGTACTTC.

This chain connects TRBV9 to TRBJ1-2; TRBD1 might be the D (6 bases). The V gene's germline CDR1 is SGDLS and CDR2 YYNGEE. Trimming removed 0 bases from V and 4 bases from J, with 13 bases in between. The CDR3 consists of 15 residues. CDR3 loop: CASSVEQGGSYGYTF. The CDR3 DNA reads TGTGCCAGCAGCGTAGAACAGGGTGGAAGCTATGGCTACACCTTC.

This clone was seen a single time. The genes are TRBV11-2 and TRBJ2-7; TRBD1 matches 7 bases. V lost 5 bases to trimming and J lost 1 base; unmatched junction nucleotides: 5. The CDR3 is 14 residues long. CDR1 and CDR2 (germline): SGHAT, FQNNGV. The CDR3 nucleotides read TGTGCCAGCAGCACAGGGGCAGGGTCCTACGAGCAGTACTTC. It yields the protein CASSTGAGSYEQYF.

This clone was counted between two and nine times. The chain links TRBV6-1 to TRBJ2-7; 9 bases agree with TRBD2. The CDR3 sequence is 17 residues long. Germline V gives CDR1 MNHNS, CDR2 SASEGT. The V gene end was trimmed by 2 bases and the J gene end by 1 base; junction bases not matched to a gene: 9. CDR3 sequence (DNA): TGTGCCAGCAGTGAAAGGGCTAGCGGGACTATATCCTACGAGCAGTACTTC. This translates into CASSERASGTISYEQYF.